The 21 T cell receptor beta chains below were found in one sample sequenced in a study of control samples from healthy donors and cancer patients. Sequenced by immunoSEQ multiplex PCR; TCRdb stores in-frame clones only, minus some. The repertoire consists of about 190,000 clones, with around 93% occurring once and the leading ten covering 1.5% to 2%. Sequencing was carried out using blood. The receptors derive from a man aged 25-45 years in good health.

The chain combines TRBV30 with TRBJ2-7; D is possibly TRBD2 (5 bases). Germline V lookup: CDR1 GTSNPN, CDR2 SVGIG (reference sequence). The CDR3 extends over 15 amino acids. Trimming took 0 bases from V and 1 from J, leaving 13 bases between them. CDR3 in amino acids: CAWSVPGDWSYEQYF. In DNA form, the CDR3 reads TGTGCCTGGAGTGTACCCGGGGATTGGTCCTACGAGCAGTACTTC.

The CDR3 DNA is TGCGCCAGCAGCTTGGCACACACGACCTTTATAAATGAAAAACTGTTTTTT. As protein: CASSLAHTTFINEKLFF. The chain links TRBV5-1 to TRBJ1-4; D unclear. CDR1 is SGHRS, CDR2 YFSETQ, per germline. This CDR3 region has 17 residues. V shed 0 bases and J shed 5 bases, with 17 bases lying between them.

CDR3 region: CAAGKGLQETQYF. The CDR3 region has the DNA TGTGCCGCGGGTAAGGGCCTCCAAGAGACCCAGTACTTC. The rearrangement joins TRBV30 to TRBJ2-5; weak D call: TRBD2 (5 bases). V was pared by 8 bases and J by 1 base, with 14 bases between. This CDR3 spans 13 amino acids. CDR1 and CDR2 from the germline V gene are GTSNPN and SVGIG (reference sequence).

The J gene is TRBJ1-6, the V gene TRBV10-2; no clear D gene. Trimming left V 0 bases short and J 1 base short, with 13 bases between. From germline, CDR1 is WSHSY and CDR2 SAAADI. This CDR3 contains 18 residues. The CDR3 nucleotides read TGCGCCAGCAGTGAGTCGTTAACGTTCTGGTCCTATAATTCACCCCTCCACTTT. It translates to CASSESLTFWSYNSPLHF.

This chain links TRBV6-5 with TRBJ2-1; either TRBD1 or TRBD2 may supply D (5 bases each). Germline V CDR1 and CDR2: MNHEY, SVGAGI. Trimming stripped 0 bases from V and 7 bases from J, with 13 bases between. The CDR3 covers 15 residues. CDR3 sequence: CASSYSGTHVNEQFF. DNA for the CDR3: TGTGCCAGCAGTTACTCGGGGACCCACGTGAATGAGCAGTTCTTC.

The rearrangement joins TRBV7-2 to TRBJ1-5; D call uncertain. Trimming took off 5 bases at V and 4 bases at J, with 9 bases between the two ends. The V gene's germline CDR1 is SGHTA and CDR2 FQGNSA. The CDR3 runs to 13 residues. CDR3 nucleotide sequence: TGTGCCAGCAGCGGGCAGATAAATCAGCCCCAGCATTTT. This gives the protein CASSGQINQPQHF.

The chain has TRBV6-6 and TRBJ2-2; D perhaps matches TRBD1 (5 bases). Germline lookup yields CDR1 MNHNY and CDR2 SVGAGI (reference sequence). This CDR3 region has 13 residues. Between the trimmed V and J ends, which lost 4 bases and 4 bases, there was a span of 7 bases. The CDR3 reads CASSSTGTGELFF. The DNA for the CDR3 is TGTGCCAGCAGTTCTACAGGCACCGGGGAGCTGTTTTTT.

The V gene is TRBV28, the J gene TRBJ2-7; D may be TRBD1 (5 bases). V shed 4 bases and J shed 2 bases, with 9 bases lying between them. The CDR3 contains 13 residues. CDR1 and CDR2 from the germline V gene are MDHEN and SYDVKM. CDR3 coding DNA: TGTGCCAGCAGTTGGACACTACCCTACGAGCAGTACTTC. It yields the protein CASSWTLPYEQYF.

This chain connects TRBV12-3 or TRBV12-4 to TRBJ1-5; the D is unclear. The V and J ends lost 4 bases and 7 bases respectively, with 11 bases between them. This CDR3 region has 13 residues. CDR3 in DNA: TGTGCCAGCAGTTGGACGGTCTACCAGCCCCAGCATTTT. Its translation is CASSWTVYQPQHF.

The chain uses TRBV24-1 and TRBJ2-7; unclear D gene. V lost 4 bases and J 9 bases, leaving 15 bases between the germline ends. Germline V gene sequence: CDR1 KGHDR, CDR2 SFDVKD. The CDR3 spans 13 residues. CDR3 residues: CATSEPAGRMQYF. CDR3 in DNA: TGTGCCACCAGTGAGCCCGCAGGACGGATGCAGTACTTC.

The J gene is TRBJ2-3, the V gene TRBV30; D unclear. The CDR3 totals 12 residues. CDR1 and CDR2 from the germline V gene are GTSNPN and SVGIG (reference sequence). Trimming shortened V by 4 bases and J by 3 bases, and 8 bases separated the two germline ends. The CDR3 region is CAWTSGTDTQYF. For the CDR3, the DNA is TGTGCCTGGACATCCGGGACAGATACGCAGTATTTT. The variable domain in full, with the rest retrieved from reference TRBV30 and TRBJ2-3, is SQTIHQWPATLVQPVGSPLSLECTVEGTSNPNLYWYRQAAGRGLQLLFYSVGIGQISSEVPQNLSASRPQDRQFILSSKKLLLSDSGFYLCAWTSGTDTQYFGPGTRLTVL.

In DNA, the CDR3 is TGCGCCAGCAGCTTGGTGGCAGAAGATGATGGCTACACCTTC. Protein product: CASSLVAEDDGYTF. The chain is built from TRBV5-1 and TRBJ1-2; the D is unclear. Germline V gene sequence: CDR1 SGHRS, CDR2 YFSETQ. The CDR3 is 14 amino acids. The V gene lost 0 bases and the J gene lost 6 bases, with 12 bases spanning the gap.

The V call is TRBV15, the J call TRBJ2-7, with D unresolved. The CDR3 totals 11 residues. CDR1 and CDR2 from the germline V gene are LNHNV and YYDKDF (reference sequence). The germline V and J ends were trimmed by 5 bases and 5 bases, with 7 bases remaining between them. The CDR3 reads CATSGFDEQYF. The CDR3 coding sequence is TGTGCCACCAGCGGGTTTGACGAGCAGTACTTC.

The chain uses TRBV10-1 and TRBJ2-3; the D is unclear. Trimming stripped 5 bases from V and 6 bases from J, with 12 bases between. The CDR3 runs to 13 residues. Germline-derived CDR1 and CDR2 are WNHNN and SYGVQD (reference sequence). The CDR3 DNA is TGCGCCAGCAGTCAAGCTTCGGCCGATACGCAGTATTTT. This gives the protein CASSQASADTQYF.

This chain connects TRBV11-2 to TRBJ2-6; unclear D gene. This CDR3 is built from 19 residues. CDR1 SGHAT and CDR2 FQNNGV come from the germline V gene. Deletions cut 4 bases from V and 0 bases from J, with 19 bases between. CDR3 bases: TGTGCCAGCAGCTCACCCCATTTGGTACCAAGCTCTGGGGCCAACGTCCTGACTTTC. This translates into CASSSPHLVPSSGANVLTF.

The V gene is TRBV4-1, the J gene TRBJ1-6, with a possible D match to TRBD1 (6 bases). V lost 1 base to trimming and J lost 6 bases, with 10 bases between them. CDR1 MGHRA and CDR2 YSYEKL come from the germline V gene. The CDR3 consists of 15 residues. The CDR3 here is CASSQVGTPNSPLHF. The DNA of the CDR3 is TGCGCCAGCAGCCAAGTCGGGACACCTAATTCACCCCTCCACTTT.

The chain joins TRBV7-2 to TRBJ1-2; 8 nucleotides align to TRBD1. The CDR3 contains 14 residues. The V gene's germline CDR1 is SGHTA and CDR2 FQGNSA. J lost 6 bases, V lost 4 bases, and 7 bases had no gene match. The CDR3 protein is CASSSDRGRHGYTF. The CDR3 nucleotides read TGTGCCAGCAGCTCTGACAGGGGTCGTCATGGCTACACCTTC. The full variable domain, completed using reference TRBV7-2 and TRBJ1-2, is GAGVSQSPSNKVTEKGKDVELRCDPISGHTALYWYRQSLGQGLEFLIYFQGNSAPDKSGLPSDRFSAERTGGSVSTLTIQRTQQEDSAVYLCASSSDRGRHGYTFGSGTRLTVV.

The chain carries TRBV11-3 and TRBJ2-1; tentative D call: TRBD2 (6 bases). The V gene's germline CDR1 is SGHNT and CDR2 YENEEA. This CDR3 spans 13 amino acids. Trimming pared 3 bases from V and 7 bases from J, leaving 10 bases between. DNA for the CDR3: TGTGCCAGCAGCTTCACAGGAGGGAATGAGCAGTTCTTC. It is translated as CASSFTGGNEQFF. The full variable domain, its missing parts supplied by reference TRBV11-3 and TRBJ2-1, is EAGVVQSPRYKIIEKKQPVAFWCNPISGHNTLYWYLQNLGQGPELLIRYENEEAVDDSQLPKDRFSAERLKGVDSTLKIQPAELGDSAVYLCASSFTGGNEQFFGPGTRLTVL.

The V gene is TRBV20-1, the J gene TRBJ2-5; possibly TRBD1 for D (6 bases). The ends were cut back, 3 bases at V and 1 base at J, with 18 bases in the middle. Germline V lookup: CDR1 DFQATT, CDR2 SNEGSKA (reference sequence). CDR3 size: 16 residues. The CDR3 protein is CSASPSMGQIQETQYF. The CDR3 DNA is TGCAGTGCTAGTCCATCCATGGGACAAATCCAAGAGACCCAGTACTTC.

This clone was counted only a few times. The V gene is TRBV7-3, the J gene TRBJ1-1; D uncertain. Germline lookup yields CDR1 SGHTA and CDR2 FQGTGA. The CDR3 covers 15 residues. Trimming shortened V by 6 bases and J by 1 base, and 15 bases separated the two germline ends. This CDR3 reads CASSRSPGGNTEAFF. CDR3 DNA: TGTGCCAGCAGTCGCTCCCCGGGAGGGAACACTGAAGCTTTCTTT.

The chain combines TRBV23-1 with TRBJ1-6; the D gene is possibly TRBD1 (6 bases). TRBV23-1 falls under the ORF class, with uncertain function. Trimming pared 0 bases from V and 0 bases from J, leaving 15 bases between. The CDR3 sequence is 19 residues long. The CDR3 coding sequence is TGCGCCAGCAGTCAATCGGTGTCAGGGGATTCCTCCTATAATTCACCCCTCCACTTT. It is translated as CASSQSVSGDSSYNSPLHF.